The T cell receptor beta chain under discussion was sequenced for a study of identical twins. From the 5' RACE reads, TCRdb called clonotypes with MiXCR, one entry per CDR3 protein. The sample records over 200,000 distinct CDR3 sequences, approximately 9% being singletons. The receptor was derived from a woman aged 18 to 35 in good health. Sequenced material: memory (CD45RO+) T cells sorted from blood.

The DNA of the CDR3 is TGCGCCAGCAGCTTGGAGCAGAAGGGGAATGAGCAGTTCTTC. Translation gives CASSLEQKGNEQFF. The chain is built from TRBV5-1 and TRBJ2-1; TRBD1 is a possible D gene (5 bases). With 0 bases removed from V and 7 bases from J, the gap between germline ends came to 11 bases. Germline assignment: CDR1 SGHRS and CDR2 YFSETQ. This CDR3 region has 14 residues.